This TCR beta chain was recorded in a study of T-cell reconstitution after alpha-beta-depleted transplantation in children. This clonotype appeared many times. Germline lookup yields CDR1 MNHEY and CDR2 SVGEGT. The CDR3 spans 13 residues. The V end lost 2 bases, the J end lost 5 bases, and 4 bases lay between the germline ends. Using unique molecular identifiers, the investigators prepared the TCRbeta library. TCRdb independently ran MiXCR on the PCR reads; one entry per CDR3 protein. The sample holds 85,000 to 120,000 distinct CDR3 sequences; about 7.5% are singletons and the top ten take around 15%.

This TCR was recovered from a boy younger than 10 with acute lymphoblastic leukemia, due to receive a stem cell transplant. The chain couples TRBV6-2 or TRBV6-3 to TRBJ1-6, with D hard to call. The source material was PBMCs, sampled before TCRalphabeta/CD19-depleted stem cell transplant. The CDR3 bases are TGTGCCAGCAGTTACAGGGATAATTCACCCCTCCACTTT. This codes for CASSYRDNSPLHF.